These 20 T cell receptor beta chains were all obtained from the same sample, sequenced in a study of cytomegalovirus exposure and HLA in healthy donors. Clones were sequenced by immunoSEQ multiplex PCR, and TCRdb holds only the in-frame ones, with some missing. The sample yields 160,000 or so clones, around nine tenths seen once. Material: PBMCs. These receptors came from a man between 18 and 35 years old in good health and CMV-seronegative.

V and J are TRBV28 and TRBJ2-1; the D gene is possibly TRBD2 (5 bases). Germline V CDR1 and CDR2: MDHEN, SYDVKM. The CDR3 is 17 residues long. V gave up 2 bases and J gave up 10 bases, with 24 bases separating them. The CDR3 region is CASSLVSGAGPLGEQFF. CDR3 in DNA: TGTGCCAGCAGTTTAGTTTCTGGCGCGGGCCCCCTAGGGGAGCAGTTCTTC. Drawing the rest from reference TRBV28 and TRBJ2-1, the complete variable domain is DVKVTQSSRYLVKRTGEKVFLECVQDMDHENMFWYRQDPGLGLRLIYFSYDVKMKEKGDIPEGYSVSREKKERFSLILESASTNQTSMYLCASSLVSGAGPLGEQFFGPGTRLTVL.

This clone was recorded only once. This chain joins TRBV28 and TRBJ2-6; 8 nucleotides agree with TRBD1. This CDR3 has 15 amino acids. Germline V gene lookup returns CDR1 MDHEN and CDR2 SYDVKM. CDR3 in amino acids: CATGTGISGANVLTF. CDR3 DNA sequence: TGTGCTACCGGGACAGGTATTTCTGGGGCCAACGTCCTGACTTTC. The whole variable domain, remainder taken from reference TRBV28 and TRBJ2-6, is DVKVTQSSRYLVKRTGEKVFLECVQDMDHENMFWYRQDPGLGLRLIYFSYDVKMKEKGDIPEGYSVSREKKERFSLILESASTNQTSMYLCATGTGISGANVLTFGAGSRLTVL.

The genes are TRBV6-1 and TRBJ1-1; D gene unclear. V was pared by 0 bases and J by 5 bases, with 7 bases between. Germline loops: CDR1 MNHNS, CDR2 SASEGT. The length of the CDR3 is 13 residues. The CDR3 here is CASSEAGKTEAFF. The CDR3 DNA is TGTGCCAGCAGTGAAGCTGGCAAGACTGAAGCTTTCTTT.

This clone was detected only a few times. The V call is TRBV5-1, the J call TRBJ1-2; TRBD1 is a possible D gene (5 bases). Trimming took off 5 bases at V and 3 bases at J, with 17 bases between the two ends. The CDR3 is 15 residues long. Per the germline V gene, CDR1 is SGHRS and CDR2 is YFSETQ. The CDR3 nucleotides are TGCGCCAGCAGTTCCGACAGCCAGGCCCACTATGGCTACACCTTC. This sequence encodes CASSSDSQAHYGYTF.

The rearrangement joins TRBV20-1 to TRBJ2-7, with D unclear. CDR1 and CDR2 from the germline V gene are DFQATT and SNEGSKA (reference sequence). Trimming pared 4 bases from V and 3 bases from J, leaving 4 bases between. The CDR3 is 10 amino acids. Here the CDR3 reads CSANYYEQYF. The CDR3 DNA follows: TGCAGTGCTAACTACTACGAGCAGTACTTC.

V usage is TRBV9 and J usage is TRBJ1-2; perhaps TRBD1 as D (6 bases). This CDR3 has 16 residues. V was pared by 0 bases and J by 6 bases, with 18 bases between. CDR1 is SGDLS and CDR2 is YYNGEE in the germline V gene. CDR3 in amino acids: CASSVVTGPNTDGYTF. CDR3 DNA: TGTGCCAGCAGCGTAGTGACAGGACCAAATACCGATGGCTACACCTTC.

This chain uses TRBV9 with TRBJ2-4, with 9 bases matching TRBD2. V lost 0 bases, J lost 6 bases, and 7 bases stayed unmatched. CDR1 SGDLS and CDR2 YYNGEE come from the germline V gene. The CDR3 totals 16 residues. The CDR3 reads CASSVAGGTSTNIQYF. CDR3 DNA: TGTGCCAGCAGCGTAGCTGGGGGGACTAGCACAAACATTCAGTACTTC.

The J gene is TRBJ2-7, the V gene TRBV2; the D gene is possibly TRBD2 (6 bases). Trimming removed 1 base at V and 2 bases at J, with 15 bases between. CDR3 length: 16 residues. Looked up from germline, CDR1 is SNHLY and CDR2 is FYNNEI. The CDR3 DNA follows: TGTGCCAGCAGTGAAGGGGAGGTCCTTCGGGCCTACGAGCAGTACTTC. The encoded protein is CASSEGEVLRAYEQYF.

This clone appeared a few times. The CDR3, as DNA: TGCGCCAGCAGCCAAGATGGGGCAGAAGACTATGGCTACACCTTC. Amino acids: CASSQDGAEDYGYTF. This rearrangement joins TRBV4-1 to TRBJ1-2, with a tentative D call TRBD1 (5 bases). The CDR3 has 15 amino acids. The V gene lost 0 bases and the J gene lost 3 bases, with 11 bases spanning the gap. Germline loops: CDR1 MGHRA, CDR2 YSYEKL.

This chain uses TRBV7-9 with TRBJ2-1; D gene ambiguous. From germline, CDR1 is SEHNR and CDR2 FQNEAQ (reference sequence). Trimming left V 0 bases short and J 8 bases short, with 14 bases between. The CDR3 extends over 15 amino acids. CDR3: CASSLAPERHHEQFF. Here the CDR3 DNA reads TGTGCCAGCAGCTTAGCCCCAGAGAGGCACCATGAGCAGTTCTTC.

The chain links TRBV6-1 to TRBJ1-1, with TRBD1 identical over 11 bases. There are 17 residues in the CDR3. CDR1 is MNHNS and CDR2 is SASEGT in the germline V gene. V gave up 1 base and J gave up 6 bases; unmatched junction bases: 10. Written as DNA, the CDR3 is TGTGCCAGCAGTGAAGTCGGACAGGGGGCTTCGGTTGCTGAAGCTTTCTTT. Residues: CASSEVGQGASVAEAFF.

In its sample, this clone was seen many times. CDR3 DNA: TGTGCCAGCAGTTTGTATGACTATGGCTACACCTTC. This gives the protein CASSLYDYGYTF. This chain uses TRBV28 with TRBJ1-2; no reliable D call. The V gene lost 3 bases and the J gene lost 3 bases, with 5 bases spanning the gap. The CDR3 contains 12 residues. Germline CDR1 reads MDHEN; CDR2 reads SYDVKM.

The rearrangement links TRBV7-9 to TRBJ2-7, with TRBD1 identical over 10 bases. CDR1 and CDR2 from the germline V gene are SEHNR and FQNEAQ (reference sequence). The CDR3 sequence is 13 residues long. V was clipped by 6 bases and J by 6 bases; unmatched bases: 5. CDR3 DNA sequence: TGTGCCAGCAGAACCGGGACAGGGGCCGAGCAGTACTTC. This sequence encodes CASRTGTGAEQYF. The whole variable domain, remainder taken from reference TRBV7-9 and TRBJ2-7, is DTGVSQNPRHKITKRGQNVTFRCDPISEHNRLYWYRQTLGQGPEFLTYFQNEAQLEKSRLLSDRFSAERPKGSFSTLEIQRTEQGDSAMYLCASRTGTGAEQYFGPGTRLTVT.

The chain employs TRBV27 and TRBJ2-3; maybe TRBD2 (5 bases). CDR1 MNHEY and CDR2 SMNVEV come from the germline V gene (reference sequence). The CDR3 contains 15 residues. The V end lost 2 bases, the J end lost 1 base, and 10 bases lay between the germline ends. CDR3 bases: TGTGCCAGCAGTTTACGGAGGATCGGCACAGATACGCAGTATTTT. This gives the protein CASSLRRIGTDTQYF.

The rearrangement uses TRBV28 and TRBJ2-7; a weak D match, TRBD2 (6 bases). Germline V gives CDR1 MDHEN, CDR2 SYDVKM. The CDR3 has 13 residues. The V end was cut by 6 bases, the J end by 2 bases, with 11 bases between. The CDR3 here is CASSQERAYEQYF. The DNA of the CDR3 is TGTGCCAGCAGCCAGGAGCGGGCCTACGAGCAGTACTTC.

The gene calls are TRBV21-1 and TRBJ1-1; TRBD1 is the table's D call, not checked against the DNA. TRBV21-1 is a listed pseudogene. CDR3 length equals 14 residues. CDR3: CASSKQGSNTEAFF. CDR3 sequence (DNA): TGTGCCAGCAGTAAACAGGGGTCGAACACTGAAGCTTTCTTT.

In regard to this clone: Other DNA sequences in this sample translate to the same CDR3. This sequence joins TRBV27 and TRBJ1-2; tentative D call: TRBD1 (6 bases). The germline V gene has CDR1 MNHEY and CDR2 SMNVEV (reference sequence). The CDR3 covers 14 residues. V shed 0 bases and J shed 5 bases, with 10 bases lying between them. Here the CDR3 reads CASSLSRTAYGYTF. The CDR3 DNA reads TGTGCCAGCAGTTTATCCCGGACAGCTTATGGCTACACCTTC.

The chain uses TRBV6-5 and TRBJ2-7; tentative D call: TRBD1 (5 bases). V lost 4 bases to trimming and J lost 10 bases, with 11 bases between them. This CDR3 region has 11 residues. CDR1 and CDR2 from the germline V gene are MNHEY and SVGAGI. The CDR3 sequence: CASSLGQGQYF. Here the CDR3 DNA reads TGTGCCAGCAGTTTAGGGCAGGGACAGTACTTC.

The chain has TRBV2 and TRBJ2-1; D not certain. Germline CDR1 SNHLY, CDR2 FYNNEI. The CDR3 extends over 11 amino acids. Between the trimmed V and J ends, which lost 4 bases and 10 bases, there was a span of 8 bases. CDR3 coding DNA: TGTGCCAGCAGTGGTCTTAAAGAGCAGTTCTTC. It specifies CASSGLKEQFF. Using reference TRBV2 and TRBJ2-1 for the parts outside the CDR3, the full variable domain is EPEVTQTPSHQVTQMGQEVILRCVPISNHLYFYWYRQILGQKVEFLVSFYNNEISEKSEIFDDQFSVERPDGSNFTLKIRSTKLEDSAMYFCASSGLKEQFFGPGTRLTVL.

The chain links TRBV11-3 to TRBJ2-3, with 7 bases fitting TRBD1. Losses at the gene ends were 4 bases for V and 8 bases for J; bases not matched to a gene: 6. From germline, CDR1 is SGHNT and CDR2 YENEEA. CDR3 length: 13 residues. CDR3 protein: CASSSRRGSTQYF. Here the CDR3 DNA reads TGTGCCAGCAGCTCTCGCAGGGGGAGTACGCAGTATTTT.